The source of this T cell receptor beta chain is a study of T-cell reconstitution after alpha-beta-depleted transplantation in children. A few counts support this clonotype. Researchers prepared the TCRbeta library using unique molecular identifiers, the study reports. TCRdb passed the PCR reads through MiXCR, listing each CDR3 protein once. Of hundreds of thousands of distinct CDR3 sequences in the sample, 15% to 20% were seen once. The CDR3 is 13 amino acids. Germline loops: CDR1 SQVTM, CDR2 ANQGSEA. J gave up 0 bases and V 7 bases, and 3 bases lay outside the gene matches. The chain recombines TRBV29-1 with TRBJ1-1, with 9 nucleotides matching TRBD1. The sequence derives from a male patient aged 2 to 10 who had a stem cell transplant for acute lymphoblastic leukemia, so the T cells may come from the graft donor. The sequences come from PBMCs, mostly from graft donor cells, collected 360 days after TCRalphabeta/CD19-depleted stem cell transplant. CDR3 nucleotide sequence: TGCAGCGCCGGGACAGGGCTGAACACTGAAGCTTTCTTT. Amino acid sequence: CSAGTGLNTEAFF. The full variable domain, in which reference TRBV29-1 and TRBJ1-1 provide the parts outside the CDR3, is SAVISQKPSRDICQRGTSLTIQCQVDSQVTMMFWYRQQPGQSLTLIATANQGSEATYESGFVIDKFPISRPNLTFSTLTVSNMSPEDSSIYLCSAGTGLNTEAFFGQGTRLTVV.